The subject of this entry is one T cell receptor beta chain. These data come from a study of blood T cell repertoires in COVID-19. Study-wide background: Spain, Italy and the United States supplied samples that represented acute and convalescent COVID-19. PBMCs, B-cell-depleted T cells, or T cells were the source of the cDNA or gDNA that made up the material.

As processed by the authors: How many nucleated cells were present was estimated from reference gene primer amplification. Using immunoSEQ multiplex PCR, the repertoire was profiled, and TCRdb retains in-frame clones only, with some absent. Clonal size and the V and J genes are those of that table, whereas D and trimming came from the DNA. The sample yields about 110,000 clones, approximately 81% seen once. The CDR3 has 14 amino acids. Germline CDR1 and CDR2: LGHDT and YNNKEL (reference sequence). With V trimmed by 4 bases and J by 5 bases, 3 bases remained unmatched. This chain links TRBV3-1 (or the pseudogene TRBV3-2) with TRBJ2-2; the match to TRBD1 covers 8 bases. The receptor comes from a human donor in a cohort sampled during active COVID-19. Input material: peripheral blood. The CDR3 coding sequence is TGTGCCAGCAGCCCGGGACAGGTAACCGGGGAGCTGTTTTTT. Its translation is CASSPGQVTGELFF.